This note documents a single T cell receptor (beta chain) sequence. The data are from a study of PD-L1 blockade in urothelial cancer. V trimming: 6 bases; J trimming: 2 bases; junction bases outside the gene matches: 3. Germline V lookup: CDR1 LNHDA, CDR2 SQIVND (reference sequence). The CDR3 is made up of 14 amino acids. Profiled with immunoSEQ multiplex PCR; TCRdb holds only in-frame clones, not every one. The sample contains 57,000 or so clones, more than 65% of which appear only once. The TCR originated in a man in his sixties or seventies with urothelial cancer. Sequenced material: PBMCs, taken around atezolizumab (anti-PD-L1) treatment. The chain couples TRBV19 to TRBJ1-5, with 8 bases fitting TRBD1. The CDR3 here is CASSPTGGNQPQHF. The CDR3, as DNA: TGTGCCAGTAGCCCGACAGGGGGCAATCAGCCCCAGCATTTT.